One sample yielded the 23 T cell receptor beta chains listed below, sequenced in a study of T cell responses to AZD1222 COVID-19 vaccine. The data were produced by immunoSEQ multiplex PCR, yet TCRdb's version contains in-frame clones alone and is incomplete. The sample lists approximately 110,000 clones, nearly 90% occurring once. The starting material was peripheral blood, obtained 28 days after the second AZD1222 dose. Every receptor here comes from an adult who received the AZD1222 COVID-19 vaccine.

This sequence joins TRBV3-1 (or the pseudogene TRBV3-2) and TRBJ1-5; D unclear. Germline CDR1 reads LGHDT; CDR2 reads YNNKEL (reference sequence). The ends were cut back, 4 bases at V and 3 bases at J, with 7 bases in the middle. This CDR3 spans 13 amino acids. CDR3 in DNA: TGTGCCAGCAGCCCGGCCGACAATCAGCCCCAGCATTTT. This sequence encodes CASSPADNQPQHF.

The gene calls are TRBV9 and TRBJ2-1, with 10 bases identical to TRBD2. The CDR3 contains 15 residues. The V gene end was trimmed by 2 bases and the J gene end by 8 bases; junction bases not matched to a gene: 7. Germline values: CDR1 SGDLS, CDR2 YYNGEE. The CDR3 reads CASSVAAGGRDEQFF. CDR3 coding DNA: TGTGCCAGCAGCGTGGCAGCGGGAGGGCGCGATGAGCAGTTCTTC. The whole variable domain, filled in from reference TRBV9 and TRBJ2-1, reads DSGVTQTPKHLITATGQRVTLRCSPRSGDLSVYWYQQSLDQGLQFLIQYYNGEERAKGNILERFSAQQFPDLHSELNLSSLELGDSALYFCASSVAAGGRDEQFFGPGTRLTVL.

This clone was counted once. V and J are TRBV4-2 and TRBJ2-2; 7 nucleotides agree with TRBD1. The CDR3 contains 15 residues. J was trimmed by 9 bases and V by 3 bases; bases with no gene match: 10. Germline-derived CDR1 and CDR2 are LGHNA and YNFKEQ. The CDR3 nucleotides are TGTGCCAGCAGCCAGGGTCTGACAGGGCTACGGGAGCTGTTTTTT. As protein: CASSQGLTGLRELFF.

The V and J genes are TRBV5-4 and TRBJ2-7, with 8 bases lining up with TRBD2. The germline gives CDR1 SGHNT, CDR2 YYREEE (reference sequence). Trimming at V came to 0 bases and at J to 0 bases, leaving 5 bases not matched to a gene. The length of the CDR3 is 16 residues. The CDR3 bases are TGTGCCAGCAGCTTGGTTGGTAGCGGGACCTCCTACGAGCAGTACTTC. Encoded protein: CASSLVGSGTSYEQYF. The entire variable domain, with the rest obtained from reference TRBV5-4 and TRBJ2-7, is as follows: ETGVTQSPTHLIKTRGQQVTLRCSSQSGHNTVSWYQQALGQGPQFIFQYYREEENGRGNFPPRFSGLQFPNYSSELNVNALELDDSALYLCASSLVGSGTSYEQYFGPGTRLTVT.

The chain employs TRBV3-1 (or the pseudogene TRBV3-2) and TRBJ2-5; D is perhaps TRBD2 (5 bases). This CDR3 comprises 15 residues. Trimming shortened V by 0 bases and J by 7 bases, and 15 bases separated the two germline ends. In germline, CDR1 is LGHDT, CDR2 YNNKEL (reference sequence). The CDR3 here is CASSQDSGAGGTQYF. The CDR3 DNA reads as TGTGCCAGCAGCCAAGACAGCGGCGCGGGCGGGACCCAGTACTTC.

The chain uses TRBV7-9 and TRBJ2-1; 7 bases align to TRBD2. The germline V gene has CDR1 SEHNR and CDR2 FQNEAQ (reference sequence). The CDR3 has 15 amino acids. V lost 5 bases, J lost 4 bases, and 8 bases stayed unmatched. CDR3 loop: CASSLRLARYNEQFF. For the CDR3, the DNA is TGTGCCAGCAGCCTCAGACTAGCAAGGTACAATGAGCAGTTCTTC.

The V gene is TRBV19, the J gene TRBJ2-7; 9 positions match TRBD1. The germline CDR1 and CDR2 sequences are LNHDA and SQIVND (reference sequence). Trimming cost V 4 bases and J 1 base; bases outside gene matches: 2. The CDR3 spans 14 residues. CDR3 loop: CASSKTGGSYEQYF. The CDR3 DNA follows: TGTGCCAGTAGTAAGACAGGGGGTTCCTACGAGCAGTACTTC.

J is TRBJ2-5 and V is TRBV7-9, with no clear D. Deletions cut 5 bases from V and 4 bases from J, with 11 bases between. This CDR3 region has 13 residues. The V gene's germline CDR1 is SEHNR and CDR2 FQNEAQ (reference sequence). The CDR3 spells CASSPTYLETQYF. CDR3 nucleotides: TGTGCCAGCAGCCCCACCTATCTAGAGACCCAGTACTTC.

The chain links TRBV11-1 to TRBJ1-6; 7 bases are shared with TRBD1. With 5 bases clipped from V and 6 bases from J, the junction kept 7 bases outside the gene matches. Germline V gene sequence: CDR1 SGHAT, CDR2 FQDESV (reference sequence). The CDR3 consists of 15 residues. CDR3 in DNA: TGTGCCAGCAGCATGATGGGACAGCTTAATTCACCCCTCCACTTT. It translates to CASSMMGQLNSPLHF.

The chain has TRBV2 and TRBJ2-1; tentative D call: TRBD2 (5 bases). The CDR3 is made up of 15 amino acids. The V end was cut by 7 bases, the J end by 0 bases, with 13 bases between. Germline CDR1 reads SNHLY; CDR2 reads FYNNEI. Here the CDR3 DNA reads TGTGCCAGCAAAGTAGGTGGGAGCTCCTACAATGAGCAGTTCTTC. This sequence encodes CASKVGGSSYNEQFF.

The V and J genes are TRBV7-2 and TRBJ1-2; D ambiguous. Trimming left V 1 base short and J 8 bases short, with 8 bases between. The CDR3 loop spans 12 amino acids. The germline V gene encodes CDR1 SGHTA and CDR2 FQGNSA. The CDR3 DNA reads TGTGCCAGCAGCTTAGTTCATCTAGGCTACACCTTC. The encoded protein is CASSLVHLGYTF.

The chain links TRBV4-1 to TRBJ2-2, with TRBD1 as a possible D gene (6 bases). The CDR3 runs 16 residues. Trimming took 4 bases from V and 1 from J, leaving 13 bases between them. Germline assignment: CDR1 MGHRA and CDR2 YSYEKL. DNA for the CDR3: TGCGCCAGCAGCCCAGGGGCCCCTCGGAACACCGGGGAGCTGTTTTTT. Translating it yields CASSPGAPRNTGELFF.

J is TRBJ1-5 and V is TRBV2; no clear D gene. Trimming shortened V by 8 bases and J by 0 bases, and 8 bases separated the two germline ends. CDR3 size: 13 residues. Looked up from germline, CDR1 is SNHLY and CDR2 is FYNNEI. The chain's CDR3 is CASGQPSNQPQHF. Here the CDR3 DNA reads TGTGCCAGCGGGCAACCTAGCAATCAGCCCCAGCATTTT.

The chain employs TRBV29-1 and TRBJ1-1; possible D gene TRBD1, 6 bases. The length of the CDR3 is 10 residues. Germline CDR1 SQVTM, CDR2 ANQGSEA. Trimming removed 4 bases from V and 11 bases from J, with 11 bases in between. CDR3 nucleotide sequence: TGCAGCGTTGTGGGGGCAGGGGCTTTCTTT. Protein: CSVVGAGAFF.

The chain couples TRBV5-1 to TRBJ1-4, with 9 bases aligning to TRBD1. Germline V gene lookup returns CDR1 SGHRS and CDR2 YFSETQ. The CDR3 spans 16 residues. Trimming removed 2 bases from V and 4 bases from J; junction bases left unmatched: 6. The CDR3 region has the DNA TGCGCCAGCAGCTTTGAACAGGGGGCTTATAATGAAAAACTGTTTTTT. It is translated as CASSFEQGAYNEKLFF.

This chain connects TRBV10-1 to TRBJ1-1, with TRBD1 as a possible D gene (5 bases). V lost 4 bases and J 4 bases, leaving 10 bases between the germline ends. The CDR3 is 13 amino acids. Germline values: CDR1 WNHNN, CDR2 SYGVQD (reference sequence). This CDR3 reads CASSGGASTEAFF. The DNA of the CDR3 is TGCGCCAGCAGTGGCGGGGCGAGCACTGAAGCTTTCTTT.

The chain has TRBV5-1 and TRBJ2-7; tentative D call: TRBD2 (6 bases). The CDR3 length is 16 residues. Trimming pared 4 bases from V and 1 base from J, leaving 18 bases between. Germline CDR1 and CDR2: SGHRS and YFSETQ. In DNA, the CDR3 is TGCGCCAGCAGCACCGGCGGGGCAGGTACTTCCTACGAGCAGTACTTC. Protein sequence: CASSTGGAGTSYEQYF.

The chain recombines TRBV27 with TRBJ2-1; 9 nucleotides align to TRBD2. The CDR3 is made up of 21 amino acids. V shed 7 bases and J 0 bases; nucleotides not matched to a gene: 22. The germline CDR1 and CDR2 sequences are MNHEY and SMNVEV (reference sequence). CDR3 bases: TGTGCCAGCAATATATACCAGCCCGGGCTAGCGGGATCCAGCTCCTACAATGAGCAGTTCTTC. Its protein is CASNIYQPGLAGSSSYNEQFF.

The DNA of the CDR3 is TGTGCCAGCAGCCGGGGGGAGACAGGGGGTATCGAGACCCAGTACTTC. Translating it yields CASSRGETGGIETQYF. This chain links TRBV13 with TRBJ2-5; 9 nucleotides line up with TRBD1. Germline assignment: CDR1 PRHDT and CDR2 FYEKMQ (reference sequence). The CDR3 length is 16 residues. The junction had 12 bases not matched to a gene; V was cut back by 5 bases and J by 5 bases.

The chain recombines TRBV6-1 with TRBJ1-4; D call uncertain. The CDR3 is made up of 12 amino acids. Trimming left V 3 bases short and J 3 bases short, with 2 bases between. Germline-derived CDR1 and CDR2 are MNHNS and SASEGT. As DNA, the CDR3 is TGTGCCAGCAGTGATTCTAATGAAAAACTGTTTTTT. Its translation: CASSDSNEKLFF.

The table lists this clone with a count of one. This sample also contains other DNA sequences that code for the same CDR3. This chain links TRBV29-1 with TRBJ1-2, with TRBD1 matching 7 bases. The V segment lost 4 bases and the J segment 2 bases; nucleotides outside the gene matches: 4. Per the germline V gene, CDR1 is SQVTM and CDR2 is ANQGSEA. The CDR3 loop spans 13 amino acids. DNA for the CDR3: TGCAGCGTTGGGCAAGGGGGCAACTATGGCTACACCTTC. Its protein is CSVGQGGNYGYTF.

The chain uses TRBV19 and TRBJ2-3; either TRBD1 or TRBD2 may fit D (5 bases each). The CDR3 contains 14 residues. V was trimmed by 6 bases and J by 1 base, leaving 11 bases between them. Germline V gene sequence: CDR1 LNHDA, CDR2 SQIVND (reference sequence). The CDR3 protein is CASSLGPGTDTQYF. The CDR3 DNA reads TGTGCCAGTAGCTTGGGACCGGGCACAGATACGCAGTATTTT.

This clone was seen a handful of times. CDR3 nucleotides: TGTGCCAGCAGTTCATGGGGGCACTACACCTTC. It specifies CASSSWGHYTF. The chain uses TRBV27 and TRBJ1-2; perhaps TRBD1 as D (6 bases). This CDR3 is built from 11 residues. CDR1 and CDR2 (germline): MNHEY, SMNVEV (reference sequence). V gave up 4 bases and J gave up 10 bases, with 10 bases separating them.